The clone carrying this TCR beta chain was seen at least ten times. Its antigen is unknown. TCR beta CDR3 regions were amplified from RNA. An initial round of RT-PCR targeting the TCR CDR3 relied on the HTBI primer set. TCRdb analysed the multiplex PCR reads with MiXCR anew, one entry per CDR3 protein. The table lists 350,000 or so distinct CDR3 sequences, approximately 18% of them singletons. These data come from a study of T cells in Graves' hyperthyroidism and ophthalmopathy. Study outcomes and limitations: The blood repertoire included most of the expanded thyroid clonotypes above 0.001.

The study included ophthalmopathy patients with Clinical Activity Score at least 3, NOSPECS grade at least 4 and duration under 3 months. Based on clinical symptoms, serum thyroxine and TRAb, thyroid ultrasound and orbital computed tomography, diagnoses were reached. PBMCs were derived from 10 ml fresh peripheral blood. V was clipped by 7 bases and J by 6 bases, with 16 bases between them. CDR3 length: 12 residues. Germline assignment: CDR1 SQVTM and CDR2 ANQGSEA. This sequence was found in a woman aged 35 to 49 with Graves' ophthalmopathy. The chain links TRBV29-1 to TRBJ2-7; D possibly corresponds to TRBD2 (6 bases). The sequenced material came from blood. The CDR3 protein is CSGGREGSEQYF. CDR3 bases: TGCAGCGGAGGGCGGGAAGGTTCCGAGCAGTACTTC.